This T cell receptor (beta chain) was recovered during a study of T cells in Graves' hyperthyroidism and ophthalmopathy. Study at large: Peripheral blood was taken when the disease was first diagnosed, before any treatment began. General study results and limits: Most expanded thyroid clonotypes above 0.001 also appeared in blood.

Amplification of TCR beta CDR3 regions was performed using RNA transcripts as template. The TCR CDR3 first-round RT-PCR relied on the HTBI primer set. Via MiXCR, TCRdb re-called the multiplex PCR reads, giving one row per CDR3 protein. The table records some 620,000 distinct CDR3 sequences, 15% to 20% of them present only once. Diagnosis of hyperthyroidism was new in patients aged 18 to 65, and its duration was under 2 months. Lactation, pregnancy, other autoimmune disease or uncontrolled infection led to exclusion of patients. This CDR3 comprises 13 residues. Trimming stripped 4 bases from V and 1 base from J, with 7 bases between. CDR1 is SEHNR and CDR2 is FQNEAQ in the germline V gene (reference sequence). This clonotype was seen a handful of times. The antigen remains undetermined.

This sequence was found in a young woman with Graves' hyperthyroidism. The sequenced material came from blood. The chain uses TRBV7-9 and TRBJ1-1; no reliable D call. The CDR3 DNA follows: TGTGCCAGCAGCTCGGACGAGAACACTGAAGCTTTCTTT. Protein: CASSSDENTEAFF.